Following are 26 T cell receptor beta chains from one sample sequenced in a study of blood T cell repertoires in COVID-19. The data were produced by immunoSEQ multiplex PCR, yet TCRdb's version contains in-frame clones alone and is incomplete. The sample shows hundreds of thousands of clones, 88% of them seen only once. The sample consisted of PBMCs or T cells enriched from blood (not recorded which). The receptors were gathered from a woman aged 45-59 years with acute COVID-19.

The chain's CDR3 is CATSDFRDRGLNEQFF. The CDR3, as DNA: TGTGCCACCAGTGATTTCCGGGACAGAGGGCTCAATGAGCAGTTCTTC. V is TRBV24-1 and J is TRBJ2-1, with TRBD1 identical over 7 bases. Germline-derived CDR1 and CDR2 are KGHDR and SFDVKD. The CDR3 spans 16 residues. V lost 1 base, J lost 6 bases, and 8 bases stayed unmatched.

This rearrangement joins TRBV11-2 to TRBJ2-7; no clear D. Trimming took 4 bases from V and 5 from J, leaving 18 bases between them. The CDR3 length is 15 residues. The germline V gene encodes CDR1 SGHAT and CDR2 FQNNGV. The CDR3 protein is CASSSNLISADEQYF. In DNA, the CDR3 is TGTGCCAGCAGCTCTAATTTGATTTCGGCGGACGAGCAGTACTTC.

The chain carries TRBV5-1 and TRBJ2-5, with TRBD1 matching 8 bases. The J segment lost 5 bases and the V segment lost 4 bases, leaving 7 bases of the junction unmatched. The CDR3 runs 14 residues. CDR1 and CDR2 (germline): SGHRS, YFSETQ. In nucleotides, the CDR3 is TGCGCCAGCAGCACCGCGACAGGGGTTGAGACCCAGTACTTC. Translated, it gives CASSTATGVETQYF.

The rearrangement joins TRBV28 to TRBJ2-5; D may be TRBD2 (6 bases). V lost 6 bases and J lost 3, with 20 bases in between. The CDR3 length is 16 residues. The V gene's germline CDR1 is MDHEN and CDR2 SYDVKM. CDR3 sequence reads: CASSLGSGTVEETQYF. The DNA for the CDR3 is TGTGCCAGCAGCCTCGGGTCCGGGACTGTAGAAGAGACCCAGTACTTC.

The chain links TRBV5-4 to TRBJ2-7; 9 bases map to TRBD1. Germline CDR1 reads SGHNT; CDR2 reads YYREEE (reference sequence). The CDR3 runs to 14 residues. J gave up 4 bases and V 3 bases, and 5 bases lay outside the gene matches. CDR3 region: CASSWGTGSYEQYF. For the CDR3, the DNA is TGTGCCAGCAGCTGGGGGACAGGGTCGTACGAGCAGTACTTC.

This clone was counted a few times. CDR3 DNA: TGTGCCAGCAGTCAACTAGGGGTCTATGGCTACACCTTC. Protein: CASSQLGVYGYTF. The chain employs TRBV3-1 (or the pseudogene TRBV3-2) and TRBJ1-2; the D gene is possibly TRBD1 (5 bases). Germline assignment: CDR1 LGHDT and CDR2 YNNKEL (reference sequence). The CDR3 is 13 amino acids. Trimming pared 6 bases from V and 4 bases from J, leaving 12 bases between.

J is TRBJ2-5 and V is TRBV10-3; the D gene is possibly TRBD2 (5 bases). CDR1 and CDR2 from the germline V gene are ENHRY and SYGVKD. The CDR3 covers 15 residues. Trimming removed 3 bases from V and 4 bases from J, with 15 bases in between. The CDR3 DNA is TGTGCCATCAGTGACCGTTCGGGGTGGGGAGAGACCCAGTACTTC. It specifies CAISDRSGWGETQYF.

V gene TRBV10-1 combines with J gene TRBJ2-1; 14 nucleotides match TRBD2. V was pared by 7 bases and J by 6 bases, with 8 bases of the junction left unmatched. CDR1 WNHNN and CDR2 SYGVQD come from the germline V gene (reference sequence). The CDR3 consists of 16 residues. The CDR3 loop is CASTENGTSGSNEQFF. In DNA form, the CDR3 reads TGCGCCAGCACCGAGAATGGGACTAGCGGGAGCAATGAGCAGTTCTTC.

The chain links TRBV5-4 to TRBJ2-7; the match to TRBD1 covers 9 bases. The trim removed 4 bases at V and 3 bases at J, leaving 11 bases unmatched. CDR3 length equals 16 residues. Germline CDR1 is SGHNT and CDR2 is YYREEE (reference sequence). This CDR3 is CASSRVLGTGNYEQYF. DNA of the CDR3: TGTGCCAGCAGCCGAGTCCTAGGGACAGGGAACTACGAGCAGTACTTC.

V gene TRBV4-1 combines with J gene TRBJ1-2; no firm D call. There are 19 residues in the CDR3. In germline, CDR1 is MGHRA, CDR2 YSYEKL. The V end lost 1 base, the J end lost 1 base, and 22 bases lay between the germline ends. CDR3 residues: CASSQASAGFLWDNYGYTF. CDR3 sequence (DNA): TGCGCCAGCAGCCAAGCCTCGGCGGGATTCCTTTGGGATAACTATGGCTACACCTTC.

The chain is built from TRBV10-3 and TRBJ2-7; 12 nucleotides match TRBD1. With V trimmed by 11 bases and J by 3 bases, 17 bases remained unmatched. From germline, CDR1 is ENHRY and CDR2 SYGVKD. The length of the CDR3 is 17 residues. The CDR3 DNA is TGTGCCTCCTCTTCCCGGGACAGGGGGCTCAGCAACTACGAGCAGTACTTC. It specifies CASSSRDRGLSNYEQYF.

The genes are TRBV14 and TRBJ1-3; weak D call: TRBD1 (6 bases). Germline CDR1 is SGHDN and CDR2 is FVKESK. The CDR3 extends over 14 amino acids. The V and J ends lost 4 bases and 8 bases respectively, with 15 bases between them. CDR3 region: CASSLGIAGDTIYF. The CDR3 nucleotides read TGTGCCAGCAGCCTTGGTATCGCAGGGGACACCATATATTTT.

The V gene is TRBV10-3, the J gene TRBJ2-1; TRBD2 matches at 7 bases. V was clipped by 5 bases and J by 8 bases; unmatched bases: 6. The CDR3 sequence is 13 residues long. Germline values: CDR1 ENHRY, CDR2 SYGVKD. The CDR3, as DNA: TGTGCCATCAGTCCCGAGCGGGATGATGAGCAGTTCTTC. Translated, it gives CAISPERDDEQFF.

The chain combines TRBV7-3 with TRBJ1-5, with 7 bases fitting TRBD1. Losses at the gene ends were 5 bases for V and 2 bases for J; bases not matched to a gene: 3. CDR1 and CDR2 (germline): SGHTA, FQGTGA. CDR3 size: 14 residues. In nucleotides, the CDR3 is TGTGCCAGCAGCATTCAGGGGGGCAATCAGCCCCAGCATTTT. Protein: CASSIQGGNQPQHF.

The V call is TRBV5-1, the J call TRBJ2-1; 9 positions agree with TRBD2. Germline assignment: CDR1 SGHRS and CDR2 YFSETQ. The CDR3 consists of 15 residues. The ends lost 5 bases at V and 0 bases at J; junction bases unmatched: 3. The CDR3 coding sequence is TGCGCCAGCAGTCGTAGCGGGAGCTCCTACAATGAGCAGTTCTTC. Its protein is CASSRSGSSYNEQFF.

This clone was seen a handful of times. The V and J genes are TRBV7-9 and TRBJ2-7; the match to TRBD2 covers 10 bases. Germline V lookup: CDR1 SEHNR, CDR2 FQNEAQ (reference sequence). CDR3 length equals 14 residues. V dropped 5 bases and J dropped 3; count of bases not matched to a gene: 4. The CDR3 loop is CASSPASGSYEQYF. Here the CDR3 DNA reads TGTGCCAGCAGCCCAGCTAGCGGGAGCTACGAGCAGTACTTC.

This sequence joins TRBV28 and TRBJ1-1; a weak D match, TRBD1 (5 bases). The V gene lost 8 bases and the J gene lost 4 bases, with 14 bases spanning the gap. Per germline, CDR1 MDHEN and CDR2 SYDVKM. CDR3 length: 13 amino acids. CDR3 protein: CASFLAQGTEAFF. DNA for the CDR3: TGTGCCAGCTTCCTCGCCCAGGGCACTGAAGCTTTCTTT.

The rearrangement uses TRBV6-1 and TRBJ2-7; 9 positions match TRBD2. Germline V gene data show CDR1 as MNHNS and CDR2 as SASEGT. This CDR3 comprises 15 residues. J was trimmed by 3 bases and V by 6 bases; bases with no gene match: 9. In nucleotides, the CDR3 is TGTGCCAGCAGGTCAATAGCGGGAGTATTCTACGAGCAGTACTTC. Translating it yields CASRSIAGVFYEQYF.

The V call is TRBV7-9, the J call TRBJ2-5; D may be TRBD2 (6 bases). The CDR3 consists of 13 residues. The V end was cut by 5 bases, the J end by 3 bases, with 10 bases between. Germline-derived CDR1 and CDR2 are SEHNR and FQNEAQ (reference sequence). The CDR3 here is CASSPGGEETQYF. The CDR3 nucleotides are TGTGCCAGCAGCCCCGGCGGGGAAGAGACCCAGTACTTC.

The gene calls are TRBV28 and TRBJ1-5; TRBD1 matches at 10 bases. The CDR3 covers 14 residues. The V gene end was trimmed by 6 bases and the J gene end by 6 bases; junction bases not matched to a gene: 5. CDR1 and CDR2 (germline): MDHEN, SYDVKM. DNA of the CDR3: TGTGCCAGCAGGGCAGGACAGGGGGGTCAGCCCCAGCATTTT. Translating gives CASRAGQGGQPQHF.

This clone was recorded once. The chain uses TRBV7-9 and TRBJ2-7; 9 bases align to TRBD2. Trimming cost V 5 bases and J 7 bases; bases outside gene matches: 6. The CDR3 has 13 amino acids. Germline V gives CDR1 SEHNR, CDR2 FQNEAQ (reference sequence). The CDR3 DNA sequence: TGTGCCAGCAGCCAGGTCGCGGGAGGGGAGCAGTACTTC. Its protein product is CASSQVAGGEQYF.

The chain recombines TRBV28 with TRBJ1-2, with TRBD1 as a possible D gene (5 bases). The CDR3 totals 14 residues. V shed 5 bases and J shed 4 bases, with 14 bases lying between them. The germline V gene encodes CDR1 MDHEN and CDR2 SYDVKM. CDR3 nucleotide sequence: TGTGCCAGCAGTCCGGGGGGGGAGAGCTATGGCTACACCTTC. It yields the protein CASSPGGESYGYTF.

The chain has TRBV28 and TRBJ1-1, with TRBD1 matching 7 bases. Germline V gives CDR1 MDHEN, CDR2 SYDVKM. V lost 2 bases and J lost 0; bases outside the gene matches: 6. This CDR3 has 16 amino acids. The CDR3 spells CASSLIQGRMNTEAFF. In DNA form, the CDR3 reads TGTGCCAGCAGTTTAATACAGGGGCGGATGAACACTGAAGCTTTCTTT.

The DNA for the CDR3 is TGTGCCAGCAGCGGGACTAGCGGGACCTTTCAAACGGGGGCAGATACGCAGTATTTT. Its translation: CASSGTSGTFQTGADTQYF. The chain couples TRBV5-4 to TRBJ2-3, with TRBD2 matching 13 bases. Germline V gene sequence: CDR1 SGHNT, CDR2 YYREEE (reference sequence). Germline trimming cut 4 bases from V and 4 bases from J; bases unmatched to any gene: 15. There are 19 residues in the CDR3.

Written as DNA, the CDR3 is TGTGCCAGCTCACCACTAGGTCTAGCGGGAGCTGGCGAGCAGTACTTC. Translated: CASSPLGLAGAGEQYF. The J gene is TRBJ2-7, the V gene TRBV18; 10 bases map to TRBD2. CDR1 and CDR2 (germline): KGHSH, LQKENI. The V segment lost 1 base and the J segment 6 bases; nucleotides outside the gene matches: 9. The CDR3 runs to 16 residues.

This chain connects TRBV2 to TRBJ2-1; TRBD2 aligns across 15 bases. Looked up from germline, CDR1 is SNHLY and CDR2 is FYNNEI. The CDR3 runs to 14 residues. Trimming took 7 bases from V and 15 from J; bases not matched to a gene: 10. The CDR3 loop reads CASTGTSGRPPLFF. CDR3 DNA sequence: TGTGCCAGCACCGGGACTAGCGGGAGGCCCCCCCTGTTCTTC.